This T cell receptor beta chain was captured by sequencing in a study of shared clonotypes between healthy human individuals. Overall study: The plates for each donor numbered three CD4 naive, three CD4 memory, two CD8 naive and one CD8 memory.

With respect to this clone: Antigen specificity is unknown.

Terminally differentiated effector memory CD45RA+ cells were left out of the naive CD8 fraction, which was CD45RO-negative and positively selected for CCR7. On sorted subsets, replicate PCRs used roughly 190 ng DNA, or tens of thousands of T cell genomes. Some clones are missing from TCRdb's copy, which holds only in-frame ones; the method was immunoSEQ multiplex PCR. The sample carries about 2,100,000 clones, 90% to 95% recorded once. Notes on the study in general: Rarefaction analysis demonstrated incomplete sorted-subset sequencing notwithstanding large depth. Several donors had around 5% of their naive CD4 clonotypes in common.

The ends were cut back, 4 bases at V and 7 bases at J, with 7 bases in the middle. The germline V gene encodes CDR1 WNHNN and CDR2 SYGVQD (reference sequence). The CDR3 has 11 residues. The V and J genes are TRBV10-1 and TRBJ2-5; a weak D match, TRBD2 (5 bases). This clonotype originated in a man between 18 and 35 years old in good health. Some clones in this sample may be carry-over from other donors' samples. Sequenced input: naive CD8+ T cells from PBMCs. CDR3 DNA sequence: TGCGCCAGCAGTGCAGGAGGGACCCAGTACTTC. Protein sequence: CASSAGGTQYF.